These 21 T cell receptor beta chains originate from one sample sequenced in a study of T cells in localized non-small cell lung cancer (dated by TCRdb to about 2020). Library construction relied on the immunoSEQ multiplex PCR assay. This is the immuneACCESS table as TCRdb keeps it, with only in-frame sequences that have V and J called. A part of the clones is gone; compared with another copy, unresolved V genes explain less than half, and the rest is unexplained. The sample table lists 45,000 or so clones, approximately 81% of them with a count of one. Together, the top ten hold roughly 17% of the sample. This specimen consisted of peripheral blood mononuclear cells, obtained before any cancer treatment. These receptors all come from a man between 40 and 70 years old with stage III lung adenocarcinoma.

To note about this clone: This sample includes further DNA sequences coding for the same CDR3. CDR3 sequence reads: CASSFPGTGVYEQYF. The CDR3 DNA reads as TGCGCCAGCAGCTTTCCCGGGACAGGGGTTTACGAGCAGTACTTC. The chain recombines TRBV5-1 with TRBJ2-7, with 10 nucleotides matching TRBD1. V dropped 2 bases and J dropped 4; count of bases not matched to a gene: 6. Germline values: CDR1 SGHRS, CDR2 YFSETQ. The CDR3 sequence is 15 residues long. Full variable domain (missing parts from reference TRBV5-1 and TRBJ2-7): KAGVTQTPRYLIKTRGQQVTLSCSPISGHRSVSWYQQTPGQGLQFLFEYFSETQRNKGNFPGRFSGRQFSNSRSEMNVSTLELGDSALYLCASSFPGTGVYEQYFGPGTRLTVT.

The chain has TRBV11-2 and TRBJ1-1; D is unresolved. V shed 1 base and J shed 1 base, with 4 bases lying between them. The CDR3 runs to 13 residues. The germline CDR1 and CDR2 sequences are SGHAT and FQNNGV. The CDR3 DNA reads TGTGCCAGCAGCTTAGGCCCGAACACTGAAGCTTTCTTT. It encodes CASSLGPNTEAFF.

The chain has TRBV28 and TRBJ2-7; 7 bases align to TRBD1. Germline V CDR1 and CDR2: MDHEN, SYDVKM. Trimming at V came to 6 bases and at J to 3 bases, leaving 11 bases not matched to a gene. The CDR3 sequence is 15 residues long. CDR3 sequence (DNA): TGTGCCAGCAGGAGCCGGGACAGAATCTTCTACGAGCAGTACTTC. It encodes CASRSRDRIFYEQYF.

This sequence joins TRBV6-6 and TRBJ2-2; 8 bases are a match to TRBD1. The length of the CDR3 is 15 residues. The V gene's germline CDR1 is MNHNY and CDR2 SVGAGI (reference sequence). V shed 6 bases and J 2 bases; nucleotides not matched to a gene: 5. DNA of the CDR3: TGTGCCAGCAGCCCCGGGACAGGCAACACCGGGGAGCTGTTTTTT. It specifies CASSPGTGNTGELFF.

This chain joins TRBV6-6 and TRBJ2-4, with 8 nucleotides matching TRBD1. CDR1 is MNHNY, CDR2 SVGAGI, per germline (reference sequence). CDR3 length: 12 amino acids. After removal of 10 bases from V and 5 bases from J, the junction contained 4 bases not matched to a gene. CDR3 DNA sequence: TGTGCCATCAGGGGACAGGAAAACATTCAGTACTTC. Translation gives CAIRGQENIQYF.

The chain recombines TRBV18 with TRBJ2-7; D may be TRBD2 (5 bases). The CDR3 runs to 18 residues. V gave up 1 base and J gave up 0 bases, with 19 bases separating them. Per germline, CDR1 KGHSH and CDR2 LQKENI. DNA for the CDR3: TGTGCCAGCTCACCACGTTTATCTGCGGGTATAGGCTCCTACGAGCAGTACTTC. This sequence encodes CASSPRLSAGIGSYEQYF. The full variable domain, rest sourced from reference TRBV18 and TRBJ2-7, is NAGVMQNPRHLVRRRGQEARLRCSPMKGHSHVYWYRQLPEEGLKFMVYLQKENIIDESGMPKERFSAEFPKEGPSILRIQQVVRGDSAAYFCASSPRLSAGIGSYEQYFGPGTRLTVT.

The rearrangement uses TRBV11-3 and TRBJ2-3; D not resolved. The CDR3 has 12 residues. Looked up from germline, CDR1 is SGHNT and CDR2 is YENEEA. V lost 5 bases and J lost 1, with 4 bases in between. The CDR3 DNA reads as TGTGCCAGCAGCAAGGGCACAGATACGCAGTATTTT. It specifies CASSKGTDTQYF.

This clone was picked up one time. The chain links TRBV6-5 to TRBJ2-7; 11 bases fit TRBD1. Germline CDR1 MNHEY, CDR2 SVGAGI. This CDR3 has 16 amino acids. J lost 4 bases, V lost 2 bases, and 7 bases had no gene match. CDR3: CASSYRSGTGGYEQYF. The CDR3 DNA reads TGTGCCAGCAGTTACCGATCCGGGACAGGGGGGTACGAGCAGTACTTC.

This chain connects TRBV30 to TRBJ1-2; the D is unclear. Germline V lookup: CDR1 GTSNPN, CDR2 SVGIG (reference sequence). Trimming pared 0 bases from V and 6 bases from J, leaving 14 bases between. The CDR3 has 14 amino acids. CDR3 residues: CAWSVRLNGDGYTF. The DNA for the CDR3 is TGTGCCTGGAGTGTACGTCTGAACGGGGATGGCTACACCTTC.

The chain combines TRBV18 with TRBJ1-6; TRBD1 agrees at 7 bases. The CDR3 has 15 amino acids. The trim removed 4 bases at V and 5 bases at J, leaving 5 bases unmatched. Looked up from germline, CDR1 is KGHSH and CDR2 is LQKENI. The CDR3 nucleotides read TGTGCCAGCTCACTGGGGGACAGCAATAATTCACCCCTCCACTTT. This translates into CASSLGDSNNSPLHF.

The chain carries TRBV7-7 and TRBJ2-3; the D gene could be TRBD1 or TRBD2 (5 bases each). Germline lookup yields CDR1 SSHAT and CDR2 FNYEAQ (reference sequence). This CDR3 contains 16 residues. V dropped 5 bases and J dropped 2 bases, with 17 bases sitting between them. The CDR3 is CASSVAPAGATDTQYF. The CDR3 nucleotides are TGTGCCAGCAGCGTTGCCCCTGCCGGGGCCACAGATACGCAGTATTTT.

This chain connects TRBV5-6 to TRBJ2-7, with D possibly matching TRBD1 (6 bases). Germline CDR1 SGHDT, CDR2 YYEEEE. The CDR3 sequence is 14 residues long. V lost 0 bases to trimming and J lost 1 base, with 8 bases between them. CDR3 residues: CASSLEGQSYEQYF. DNA for the CDR3: TGTGCCAGCAGCTTGGAGGGACAATCCTACGAGCAGTACTTC.

This chain links TRBV27 with TRBJ1-4; 7 nucleotides agree with TRBD1. Losses at the gene ends were 2 bases for V and 2 bases for J; bases not matched to a gene: 11. The CDR3 length is 18 residues. The germline V gene has CDR1 MNHEY and CDR2 SMNVEV (reference sequence). CDR3 region: CASSLRGGSIFTNEKLFF. The CDR3 DNA reads TGTGCCAGCAGTTTACGAGGGGGCAGTATCTTTACTAATGAAAAACTGTTTTTT.

On this clone: The sample carries other DNA sequences with the same CDR3. V is TRBV6-5 and J is TRBJ2-7, with 8 bases identical to TRBD1. The CDR3 runs 14 residues. V was pared by 6 bases and J by 2 bases, with 6 bases of the junction left unmatched. The germline gives CDR1 MNHEY, CDR2 SVGAGI. The CDR3 here is CASSYGQGAYEQYF. DNA for the CDR3: TGTGCCAGCAGCTACGGACAGGGAGCCTACGAGCAGTACTTC.

V is TRBV9 and J is TRBJ2-7; no firm D call. CDR1 and CDR2 from the germline V gene are SGDLS and YYNGEE. The CDR3 runs to 13 residues. V shed 4 bases and J shed 3 bases, with 11 bases lying between them. This CDR3 reads CASSPTTLYEQYF. CDR3 bases: TGTGCCAGCAGCCCAACGACACTCTACGAGCAGTACTTC.

The rearrangement joins TRBV27 to TRBJ2-5, with 10 positions matching TRBD2. The CDR3 length is 16 residues. Germline V gene data show CDR1 as MNHEY and CDR2 as SMNVEV (reference sequence). After removal of 3 bases from V and 2 bases from J, the junction contained 6 bases not matched to a gene. For the CDR3, the DNA is TGTGCCAGCAGTTTCCAGCGGGGGGGCGAGCAAGAGACCCAGTACTTC. Translated: CASSFQRGGEQETQYF.

This clone came up once. The chain combines TRBV15 with TRBJ2-7; 9 nucleotides match TRBD1. The trim removed 5 bases at V and 6 bases at J, leaving 14 bases unmatched. CDR1 LNHNV and CDR2 YYDKDF come from the germline V gene (reference sequence). The CDR3 loop spans 16 amino acids. The CDR3 reads CATSLFSGQGIGEQYF. The CDR3 coding sequence is TGTGCCACCAGCCTCTTTTCAGGACAGGGGATCGGCGAGCAGTACTTC.

This clone has just a few counts. Sequence at one end of the junction differs from germline and may be a read error. V is TRBV20-1 and J is TRBJ2-7; no clear D gene. The CDR3 is 11 amino acids. CDR1 is DFQATT, CDR2 SNEGSKA, per germline (reference sequence). The CDR3 spells CSARDRLEQYF. CDR3 DNA sequence: TGCAGTGCCAGAGACCGGCTCGAGCAGTACTTC.

The chain combines TRBV5-4 with TRBJ2-5; 7 bases align to TRBD2. The CDR3 is made up of 17 amino acids. The V and J ends lost 4 bases and 0 bases, in that order; junction bases with no gene match: 12. Germline V CDR1 and CDR2: SGHNT, YYREEE (reference sequence). In DNA, the CDR3 is TGTGCCAGCAGCCCCGGGGGTGCGGGGGATCACCAAGAGACCCAGTACTTC. It is translated as CASSPGGAGDHQETQYF.

The rearrangement links TRBV30 to TRBJ1-4; weak D call: TRBD1 (5 bases). Germline values: CDR1 GTSNPN, CDR2 SVGIG (reference sequence). Deletions cut 4 bases from V and 3 bases from J, with 12 bases between. CDR3 size: 14 residues. CDR3 coding DNA: TGTGCCTGGAACCAGGGAGTTGCTAATGAAAAACTGTTTTTT. This codes for CAWNQGVANEKLFF. Variable domain in full (rest from reference TRBV30 and TRBJ1-4): SQTIHQWPATLVQPVGSPLSLECTVEGTSNPNLYWYRQAAGRGLQLLFYSVGIGQISSEVPQNLSASRPQDRQFILSSKKLLLSDSGFYLCAWNQGVANEKLFFGSGTQLSVL.

The rearrangement links TRBV27 to TRBJ2-6; D not certain. The ends were cut back, 6 bases at V and 1 base at J, with 4 bases in the middle. CDR3 length equals 13 residues. CDR1 and CDR2 from the germline V gene are MNHEY and SMNVEV (reference sequence). The CDR3 loop is CASRGSGANVLTF. In nucleotides, the CDR3 is TGTGCCAGCAGGGGGTCTGGGGCCAACGTCCTGACTTTC.